Listed below are T cell receptor beta chains from one sample, sequenced in a study of identifying expanded T cells in peripheral blood. The assay was immunoSEQ multiplex PCR, and TCRdb's table has in-frame clones only and misses some. The sample contains 100,000 to 150,000 clones, about 80% of which appear only once. Sequencing was carried out using blood. Every receptor here comes from a person between 18 and 75 years old in good health. The CDR3 runs from the conserved cysteine through the conserved F or W. A D gene is named only where the DNA matches it firmly.

j_gene: TRBJ2-4; v_gene: TRBV19; d_gene: TRBD1; CDR3aa: CASSIVGAGGSKNIQYF; CDR3nt: TGTGCCAGTAGTATAGTGGGGGCAGGGGGCTCCAAAAACATTCAGTACTTC
j_gene: TRBJ2-3; v_gene: TRBV4-3; d_gene: NA; CDR3aa: CASSPSTGNTQYF; CDR3nt: TGCGCCAGCAGCCCGTCGACCGGTAATACGCAGTATTTT
j_gene: TRBJ2-7; v_gene: TRBV29-1; d_gene: TRBD1; CDR3aa: CSVVDRTLYEQYF; CDR3nt: TGCAGCGTTGTGGACAGGACGCTATACGAGCAGTACTTC
j_gene: TRBJ2-5; v_gene: TRBV2; d_gene: TRBD2; CDR3aa: CASRATGLAGARGAQYF; CDR3nt: TGTGCCAGCAGGGCTACAGGACTAGCGGGGGCCCGGGGGGCCCAGTACTTC
j_gene: TRBJ2-1; v_gene: TRBV5-8; d_gene: NA; CDR3aa: CASSPRVLSRVNEQFF; CDR3nt: TGTGCCAGCAGCCCACGGGTCTTAAGCCGGGTCAATGAGCAGTTCTTC
j_gene: TRBJ2-7; v_gene: TRBV14; d_gene: NA; CDR3aa: CASSHKDGSAYEQYF; CDR3nt: TGTGCCAGCAGCCACAAAGACGGGAGCGCCTACGAGCAGTACTTC
j_gene: TRBJ2-2; v_gene: TRBV6-4; d_gene: TRBD1; CDR3aa: CASRSTGSNTGELFF; CDR3nt: TGTGCCAGCAGATCGACAGGGTCAAACACCGGGGAGCTGTTTTTT
j_gene: TRBJ2-2; v_gene: TRBV5-6; d_gene: NA; CDR3aa: CASSFHTGELFF; CDR3nt: TGTGCCAGCAGCTTCCACACCGGGGAGCTGTTTTTT
j_gene: TRBJ2-7; v_gene: TRBV6-1; d_gene: NA; CDR3aa: CASRSRISSYEQYF; CDR3nt: TGTGCCAGCAGATCCAGAATTAGCTCCTACGAGCAGTACTTC
j_gene: TRBJ1-1; v_gene: TRBV6-5; d_gene: TRBD1; CDR3aa: CASSSETGRGTEAFF; CDR3nt: TGTGCCAGCAGTTCCGAGACAGGGCGGGGCACTGAAGCTTTCTTT
j_gene: TRBJ1-2; v_gene: TRBV7-2; d_gene: NA; CDR3aa: CASSLVRAKGYGYTF; CDR3nt: TGTGCCAGCAGCCTAGTCCGGGCCAAGGGGTATGGCTACACCTTC
j_gene: TRBJ2-1; v_gene: TRBV5-4; d_gene: TRBD1; CDR3aa: CASNSWDRGHNEQFF; CDR3nt: TGTGCCAGCAACTCCTGGGACAGGGGTCACAATGAGCAGTTCTTC
j_gene: TRBJ1-2; v_gene: TRBV25-1; d_gene: NA; CDR3aa: CASETMGQGGYTF; CDR3nt: TGTGCCAGCGAGACCATGGGGCAGGGTGGCTACACCTTC
j_gene: TRBJ1-4; v_gene: TRBV6-1; d_gene: NA; CDR3aa: CASSHTATNEKLFF; CDR3nt: TGTGCCAGCAGTCATACTGCAACTAATGAAAAACTGTTTTTT
j_gene: TRBJ1-2; v_gene: TRBV7-2; d_gene: TRBD1; CDR3aa: CASSPGQEIYGYTF; CDR3nt: TGTGCCAGCAGCCCAGGACAGGAAATCTATGGCTACACCTTC
j_gene: TRBJ1-1; v_gene: TRBV5-8; d_gene: NA; CDR3aa: CASSLVRGETEAFF; CDR3nt: TGTGCCAGCAGCTTGGTGAGGGGCGAGACTGAAGCTTTCTTT
j_gene: TRBJ2-7; v_gene: TRBV5-1; d_gene: NA; CDR3aa: CASSFRAGAAYEQYF; CDR3nt: TGCGCCAGCAGCTTTCGGGCAGGGGCTGCCTACGAGCAGTACTTC
j_gene: TRBJ2-5; v_gene: TRBV5-8; d_gene: NA; CDR3aa: CASSWATMATQETQYF; CDR3nt: TGTGCCAGCAGCTGGGCGACGATGGCGACACAAGAGACCCAGTACTTC
j_gene: TRBJ2-3; v_gene: TRBV5-4; d_gene: NA; CDR3aa: CASRKDTDTQYF; CDR3nt: TGTGCCAGCAGAAAGGACACGGATACGCAGTATTTT